The T cell receptor (beta chain) described here comes from a study of blood T cell repertoires in COVID-19. Study details: Researchers got acute and convalescent COVID-19 samples from the United States, Italy and Spain.

The germline V and J ends were trimmed by 0 bases and 0 bases, with 13 bases remaining between them. Germline V gives CDR1 SGDLS, CDR2 YYNGEE. This CDR3 spans 16 amino acids. Authors' analysis steps: From reference gene primer amplification, estimates of nucleated cell counts were derived. Only in-frame clones appear in the TCRdb table, and some are missing; sequencing was by immunoSEQ multiplex PCR. V and J calls and clone size follow that table, whereas D and trimming were derived from the DNA. The sample includes almost 400,000 clones, around 87% seen only once; the top ten take approximately 1%. Which cohort a participant joined came from the clinical history participants gave.

This rearrangement joins TRBV9 to TRBJ2-7; D not resolved. The sample comprised PBMCs or T cells enriched from blood (not recorded which). The source of this sequence is a woman aged 25 to 45 with acute COVID-19. CDR3 nucleotides: TGTGCCAGCAGCGTAGCTAGTAGAGTTAGCTCCTACGAGCAGTACTTC. This codes for CASSVASRVSSYEQYF.